The clone carrying this TCR beta chain has just a few counts. Its target is not known. These data belong to a study of blood T cells in healthy people across ages. Regarding the study as a whole: Samples with more naive T cells showed higher observed beta diversity.

A second PCR, run for about 7 to 11 cycles, used a sample-barcoded 5' primer plus a J-beta primer mix. Using its own MiXCR run on the 5' RACE reads, TCRdb lists one record per CDR3 protein. The profile shows over 1,500,000 distinct CDR3 sequences, about two fifths of them singletons. The material sequenced was blood. The sequence was obtained from a human donor in good health.

CDR3 in DNA: TGCAGCGTTGAAGGGGGGACAGGGATTTACGAGCAGTACTTC. It encodes CSVEGGTGIYEQYF. V gene TRBV29-1 combines with J gene TRBJ2-4; 9 bases fit TRBD1. The J call could be wrong; TRBJ2-7 is a better fit for the DNA end. The CDR3 is made up of 14 amino acids. CDR1 and CDR2 (germline): SQVTM, ANQGSEA.